This T cell receptor (beta chain) is from a study of blood T cell repertoires in COVID-19 (dated by TCRdb to 2018 to 2021). A note on the overall study: The collaborator samples originated in the United States, Italy and Spain and spanned the acute and convalescent phases of COVID-19. The material from the prospective study consisted of cDNA or gDNA derived from T cells, B-cell-depleted T cells, or PBMCs. Subjects who had been exposed to COVID-19, were actively infected with it, or had recovered from it provided the deeply sampled blood TCRbeta repertoires that made up the dataset. The repertoires were made available in a free public database intended to serve as a resource for research on the immune response to SARS-CoV-2. The samples were drawn from the first 160 participants of the ongoing ImmuneRACE study and from some 1,300 subjects provided by 6 global collaborators. Nearly every sample came with metadata listing a de-identified subject ID, COVID-19 status, age in years and sex. Where HLA class I and class II types were available, the types were taken from metadata supplied by the sample provider, not from assay-based typing.

Clipping removes 0 bases from V and 3 bases from J, with 10 as the unmatched junction base count. CDR1 and CDR2, per the germline V gene (reference sequence), are LGHDT and YNNKEL. The CDR3 holds 17 amino acids from the cysteine to the phenylalanine. The kept DNA is CDR3 alone, 51 bases in frame from the first base. In the prospective study, participants were about 18 to 95 years old, resided in fewer than 25 geographic areas of the United States, and were enrolled through a virtual design. In the prospective study, cohorts were assigned on the basis of participant-reported clinical history obtained from a screening survey and a study questionnaire. ImmuneRACE Cohort 3 recovered participants were defined by two consecutive negative NP/OP PCR tests, healthcare professional clearance, or symptom resolution. Each participant in the prospective study had whole blood, serum and a nasopharyngeal or oropharyngeal swab collected by mobile phlebotomists. Over a roughly 2-month period, participants in the prospective study had the option of providing additional blood draws and questionnaires. Prospective study blood samples were shipped either frozen or at room temperature before DNA extraction.

There are a few counts of this clone. Its binding antigen is unknown. No per-base quality is available; no much larger clone lies one base away. The immunoSEQ Assay, a bias-controlled multiplex PCR, was used to amplify TCRbeta CDR3 regions from genomic DNA. As for how the authors treated the data: The number of nucleated cells in each sample was estimated by amplification of reference gene primers within the assay. To quantify the absolute abundance of each unique TCRbeta CDR3 rearrangement, sequence reads were collapsed and filtered. Productive Simpson clonality was computed per sample as the square root of Simpson's diversity index over productive rearrangements. What TCRdb holds here is the immuneACCESS table cut down to in-frame rearrangements. Part of the clones is not present; checked against another copy, under half of the missing clones reflect an unresolved V gene, and the others are unexplained. The V and J calls and clone size come from that table; D and trimming were worked out from the DNA. This sample has roughly 190,000 clones in its table, and about nine tenths of those were observed once. Around 2.1% of the sample is in the top ten clones.

Study-level results and caveats: The amount of clinical and demographic metadata varied by source and participant and was provided uncurated.

The specimen was PBMCs or T cells enriched from blood (not recorded which). This TCR derives from a woman aged 25 to 45 who had recovered from COVID-19. This sequence uses TRBV3-1 (or the pseudogene TRBV3-2) and TRBJ2-7; TRBD2 fits 8 bases in the junction. The CDR3 protein: CASSQDFEAGAFYEQYF. The nucleotides are TGTGCCAGCAGCCAAGATTTTGAAGCGGGAGCCTTCTACGAGCAGTACTTC.